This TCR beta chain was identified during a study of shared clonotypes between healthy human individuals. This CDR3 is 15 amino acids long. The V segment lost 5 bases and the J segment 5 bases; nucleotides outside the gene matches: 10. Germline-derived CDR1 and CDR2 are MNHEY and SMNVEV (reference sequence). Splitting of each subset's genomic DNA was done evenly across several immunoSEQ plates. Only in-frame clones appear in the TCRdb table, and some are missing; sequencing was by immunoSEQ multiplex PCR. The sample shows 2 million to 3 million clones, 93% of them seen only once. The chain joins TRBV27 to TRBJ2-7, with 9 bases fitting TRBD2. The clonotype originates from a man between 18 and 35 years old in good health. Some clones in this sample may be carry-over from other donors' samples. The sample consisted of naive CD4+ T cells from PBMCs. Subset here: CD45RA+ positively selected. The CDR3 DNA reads TGTGCCAGCAGTCCCCGGGTAGCGGGAGAGGACGAGCAGTACTTC. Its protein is CASSPRVAGEDEQYF.